A single sample gave rise to the 28 T cell receptor beta chains below, sequenced in a study of blood T cell repertoires in COVID-19. Produced via immunoSEQ multiplex PCR; TCRdb's table is partial and in-frame only. The table includes about 430,000 clones, 70% to 90% detected once. The sequencing input was peripheral blood. All receptors come from a man between 18 and 35 years old with COVID-19, enrolled during active disease.

J is TRBJ1-6 and V is TRBV2; D gene unclear. This CDR3 region has 16 residues. The germline V and J ends were trimmed by 5 bases and 0 bases, with 11 bases remaining between them. Germline V gives CDR1 SNHLY, CDR2 FYNNEI. The CDR3 spells CASSLDGSSYNSPLHF. CDR3 sequence (DNA): TGTGCCAGCAGTCTCGACGGGAGCTCCTATAATTCACCCCTCCACTTT.

This clone appeared a single time. This chain connects TRBV15 to TRBJ2-7; TRBD1 matches at 8 bases. The CDR3 is 15 amino acids. Trimming removed 1 base from V and 3 bases from J; junction bases left unmatched: 5. Looked up from germline, CDR1 is LNHNV and CDR2 is YYDKDF (reference sequence). In DNA, the CDR3 is TGTGCCACCAGCAGAGTATTCGACAGGGGCTACGAGCAGTACTTC. It specifies CATSRVFDRGYEQYF. The full variable domain, in which reference TRBV15 and TRBJ2-7 provide the parts outside the CDR3, is DAMVIQNPRYQVTQFGKPVTLSCSQTLNHNVMYWYQQKSSQAPKLLFHYYDKDFNNEADTPDNFQSRRPNTSFCFLDIRSPGLGDTAMYLCATSRVFDRGYEQYFGPGTRLTVT.

The chain combines TRBV4-2 with TRBJ2-1; 13 bases match TRBD2. Per germline, CDR1 LGHNA and CDR2 YNFKEQ. V dropped 6 bases and J dropped 6; count of bases not matched to a gene: 5. The CDR3 totals 15 residues. This CDR3 reads CASRSRLAGGNEQFF. As DNA, the CDR3 is TGTGCCAGCAGGAGTAGACTAGCGGGGGGCAATGAGCAGTTCTTC.

This chain joins TRBV19 and TRBJ1-2, with D perhaps matching TRBD1 (5 bases). The CDR3 has 15 residues. The germline V and J ends were trimmed by 8 bases and 0 bases, with 16 bases remaining between them. Germline V gene sequence: CDR1 LNHDA, CDR2 SQIVND (reference sequence). This chain's CDR3 is CASRRDSVANYGYTF. For the CDR3, the DNA is TGTGCCAGTCGGAGAGACAGTGTCGCTAACTATGGCTACACCTTC. The variable domain in full, completed from reference TRBV19 and TRBJ1-2, reads DGGITQSPKYLFRKEGQNVTLSCEQNLNHDAMYWYRQDPGQGLRLIYYSQIVNDFQKGDIAEGYSVSREKKESFPLTVTSAQKNPTAFYLCASRRDSVANYGYTFGSGTRLTVV.

The rearrangement links TRBV10-1 to TRBJ2-3; TRBD2 agrees at 10 bases. The germline V gene encodes CDR1 WNHNN and CDR2 SYGVQD (reference sequence). This CDR3 contains 16 residues. Losses at the gene ends were 3 bases for V and 5 bases for J; bases not matched to a gene: 8. The CDR3 bases are TGCGCCAGCAGTGAATCTAGCGGGAGAAAAGGAGATACGCAGTATTTT. Its translation is CASSESSGRKGDTQYF.

J is TRBJ2-1 and V is TRBV3-1 (or the pseudogene TRBV3-2); 11 bases agree with TRBD2. This CDR3 has 14 amino acids. In germline, CDR1 is LGHDT, CDR2 YNNKEL (reference sequence). V trimming: 5 bases; J trimming: 3 bases; junction bases outside the gene matches: 0. CDR3 protein: CASSGTSGYNEQFF. In nucleotides, the CDR3 is TGTGCCAGCAGCGGGACTAGCGGCTACAATGAGCAGTTCTTC.

The chain uses TRBV24-1 and TRBJ2-1, with 13 bases lining up with TRBD2. J was trimmed by 4 bases and V by 4 bases; bases with no gene match: 6. The V gene's germline CDR1 is KGHDR and CDR2 SFDVKD. CDR3 length equals 17 residues. The CDR3 loop reads CATSDTSGRAVYNEQFF. Here the CDR3 DNA reads TGTGCCACCAGTGACACTAGCGGGAGGGCAGTATACAATGAGCAGTTCTTC.

The chain carries TRBV6-1 and TRBJ2-1; no clear D. Looked up from germline, CDR1 is MNHNS and CDR2 is SASEGT. Trimming removed 3 bases from V and 4 bases from J, with 7 bases in between. CDR3 length: 13 residues. This CDR3 reads CASSESYYNEQFF. Written as DNA, the CDR3 is TGTGCCAGCAGTGAGTCGTATTACAATGAGCAGTTCTTC.

The chain carries TRBV10-2 and TRBJ1-5; tentative D call: TRBD1 (5 bases). Germline V gene lookup returns CDR1 WSHSY and CDR2 SAAADI. The CDR3 loop spans 15 amino acids. With 3 bases removed from V and 5 bases from J, the gap between germline ends came to 14 bases. CDR3 sequence: CASSDPRRGDQPQHF. The DNA of the CDR3 is TGCGCCAGCAGTGATCCAAGAAGGGGTGATCAGCCCCAGCATTTT.

The chain links TRBV2 to TRBJ2-3, with 11 bases fitting TRBD2. V dropped 7 bases and J dropped 4; count of bases not matched to a gene: 4. Germline-derived CDR1 and CDR2 are SNHLY and FYNNEI. This CDR3 region has 14 residues. CDR3 residues: CASILAGVPDTQYF. The DNA of the CDR3 is TGTGCCAGCATACTAGCGGGAGTCCCAGATACGCAGTATTTT.

The genes are TRBV2 and TRBJ1-1, with TRBD1 matching over 7 bases. The CDR3 spans 13 residues. V shed 9 bases, J shed 0 bases, and the junction held 4 bases outside the gene matches. In germline, CDR1 is SNHLY, CDR2 FYNNEI. The CDR3 nucleotides read TGTGCCAGAGGGACAGCCTTGAACACTGAAGCTTTCTTT. It codes for CARGTALNTEAFF.

The V gene is TRBV28, the J gene TRBJ2-7; 10 bases agree with TRBD2. The CDR3 has 15 residues. Germline loops: CDR1 MDHEN, CDR2 SYDVKM. Germline trimming cut 0 bases from V and 4 bases from J; bases unmatched to any gene: 3. The CDR3 protein is CASSLWASGSYEQYF. The DNA for the CDR3 is TGTGCCAGCAGTTTATGGGCTAGCGGGAGTTACGAGCAGTACTTC.

The chain uses TRBV5-1 and TRBJ2-2; TRBD2 is a possible D gene (5 bases). CDR3 length equals 15 residues. V was cut by 3 bases and J by 4 bases, with 13 bases left in between. The germline V gene encodes CDR1 SGHRS and CDR2 YFSETQ. CDR3 sequence (DNA): TGCGCCAGCAGCTCGAGGGAGACGGGCACCGGGGAGCTGTTTTTT. It yields the protein CASSSRETGTGELFF.

This sequence joins TRBV12-2 and TRBJ1-6; TRBD1 was called by the table and not checked on the DNA. TRBV12-2 is a pseudogene segment. The CDR3 runs to 15 residues. The CDR3 loop is CASRLGTGGDSPLHF. The CDR3 coding sequence is TGTGCAAGTCGCTTAGGGACAGGGGGCGATTCACCCCTCCACTTT.

The rearrangement links TRBV6-2 or TRBV6-3 to TRBJ2-3; 9 bases agree with TRBD1. The CDR3 spans 15 residues. After removal of 6 bases from V and 9 bases from J, the junction contained 13 bases not matched to a gene. CDR1 and CDR2 (germline): MNHEY, SVGEGT. CDR3 region: CASSLPGQGLMTQYF. The DNA for the CDR3 is TGTGCCAGCAGCCTCCCGGGACAGGGACTAATGACGCAGTATTTT.

The chain links TRBV29-1 to TRBJ2-7; the match to TRBD1 covers 10 bases. The germline gives CDR1 SQVTM, CDR2 ANQGSEA. V lost 6 bases to trimming and J lost 1 base; unmatched junction nucleotides: 3. The length of the CDR3 is 13 residues. Here the CDR3 reads CSVGTGESYEQYF. CDR3 DNA: TGCAGCGTAGGGACAGGGGAGTCCTACGAGCAGTACTTC.

The V call is TRBV30, the J call TRBJ1-5; D call uncertain. Trimming removed 2 bases from V and 5 bases from J, with 16 bases in between. The length of the CDR3 is 15 residues. Per the germline V gene, CDR1 is GTSNPN and CDR2 is SVGIG (reference sequence). The CDR3 loop is CAWSTDTGGDQPQHF. CDR3 bases: TGTGCCTGGAGTACTGACACGGGCGGGGATCAGCCCCAGCATTTT.

V and J are TRBV5-1 and TRBJ2-1; 7 bases fit TRBD1. The germline V gene has CDR1 SGHRS and CDR2 YFSETQ. The CDR3 runs 15 residues. V dropped 7 bases and J dropped 0; count of bases not matched to a gene: 7. The DNA for the CDR3 is TGCGCCAGCGGATGGACAGGTGGCTCCTACAATGAGCAGTTCTTC. It codes for CASGWTGGSYNEQFF.

This clone has only a few counts. This chain connects TRBV7-8 to TRBJ2-7; 8 positions match TRBD1. V lost 1 base to trimming and J lost 2 bases; unmatched junction nucleotides: 7. In germline, CDR1 is SGHVS, CDR2 FQNEAQ. The CDR3 length is 16 residues. The CDR3, as DNA: TGTGCCAGCAGCTTAGGGGCGAGGACAGGGACCTACGAGCAGTACTTC. Amino acids: CASSLGARTGTYEQYF.

This chain connects TRBV5-1 to TRBJ2-7, with D perhaps matching TRBD2 (7 bases). V lost 0 bases, J lost 3 bases, and 16 bases lay in between. Germline CDR1 SGHRS, CDR2 YFSETQ. The CDR3 totals 16 residues. The CDR3 nucleotides are TGCGCCAGCAGCTTGGCCGCGGGGGCGACTTTCTACGAGCAGTACTTC. Translating gives CASSLAAGATFYEQYF.

The chain carries TRBV24-1 and TRBJ1-2; TRBD1 might be the D (6 bases). The V gene lost 9 bases and the J gene lost 6 bases, with 10 bases spanning the gap. CDR1 and CDR2 from the germline V gene are KGHDR and SFDVKD. CDR3 length equals 11 residues. As DNA, the CDR3 is TGTGCCACCGGGACACCTAATGGCTACACCTTC. It encodes CATGTPNGYTF.

The chain has TRBV19 and TRBJ1-4, with TRBD1 matching over 7 bases. This CDR3 region has 16 residues. The ends lost 6 bases at V and 4 bases at J; junction bases unmatched: 11. Germline CDR1 and CDR2: LNHDA and SQIVND (reference sequence). The CDR3 protein is CASRDPQGWGNEKLFF. The CDR3 coding sequence is TGTGCCAGTAGAGATCCACAGGGGTGGGGTAATGAAAAACTGTTTTTT.

The rearrangement links TRBV5-1 to TRBJ2-7; D perhaps matches TRBD1 (5 bases). Germline V gives CDR1 SGHRS, CDR2 YFSETQ. This CDR3 is built from 13 residues. V lost 3 bases and J 3 bases, leaving 10 bases between the germline ends. CDR3 protein: CASSYDSLYEQYF. CDR3 nucleotides: TGCGCCAGCAGCTACGACAGTCTCTACGAGCAGTACTTC.

The chain joins TRBV7-6 to TRBJ1-2; D uncertain. V was clipped by 0 bases and J by 2 bases, with 10 bases between them. This CDR3 is 15 amino acids long. Germline CDR1 reads SGHVS; CDR2 reads FNYEAQ. The CDR3 DNA is TGTGCCAGCAGCTTAGCCCCAGGTGGGAACTATGGCTACACCTTC. Its protein is CASSLAPGGNYGYTF.

The chain carries TRBV11-3 and TRBJ2-2; D is unresolved. The CDR3 covers 13 residues. CDR1 is SGHNT, CDR2 YENEEA, per germline. Trimming stripped 6 bases from V and 8 bases from J, with 13 bases between. The CDR3 region is CASRLSSLGELFF. For the CDR3, the DNA is TGTGCCAGCAGGTTGTCCTCTTTGGGGGAGCTGTTTTTT.

The CDR3 sequence is CASSARGAGDTSYNEQFF. The CDR3 nucleotides are TGTGCCAGCAGCGCCAGGGGTGCGGGAGATACCTCCTACAATGAGCAGTTCTTC. The rearrangement uses TRBV11-3 and TRBJ2-1; D may be TRBD2 (7 bases). In germline, CDR1 is SGHNT, CDR2 YENEEA. The CDR3 loop spans 18 amino acids. V was shortened by 5 bases and J by 0 bases, with 20 bases between the two germline ends.

This clone is a singleton in its sample. V and J are TRBV7-9 and TRBJ2-2, with 8 bases fitting TRBD1. Germline V CDR1 and CDR2: SEHNR, FQNEAQ (reference sequence). The CDR3 runs 16 residues. The V segment lost 1 base and the J segment 1 base; nucleotides outside the gene matches: 2. The CDR3, as DNA: TGTGCCAGCAGCTTAGGCGGGACAGGGAACACCGGGGAGCTGTTTTTT. Translated, it gives CASSLGGTGNTGELFF. The full variable domain, with the rest looked up from reference TRBV7-9 and TRBJ2-2, is DTGVSQNPRHKITKRGQNVTFRCDPISEHNRLYWYRQTLGQGPEFLTYFQNEAQLEKSRLLSDRFSAERPKGSFSTLEIQRTEQGDSAMYLCASSLGGTGNTGELFFGEGSRLTVL.

The gene calls are TRBV5-1 and TRBJ2-5; TRBD1 matches 7 bases. CDR1 SGHRS and CDR2 YFSETQ come from the germline V gene. The CDR3 contains 14 residues. V gave up 4 bases and J gave up 4 bases; unmatched junction bases: 7. The CDR3 DNA follows: TGCGCCAGCAGCGAAGGACAGGACGTAGAGACCCAGTACTTC. Its translation: CASSEGQDVETQYF.